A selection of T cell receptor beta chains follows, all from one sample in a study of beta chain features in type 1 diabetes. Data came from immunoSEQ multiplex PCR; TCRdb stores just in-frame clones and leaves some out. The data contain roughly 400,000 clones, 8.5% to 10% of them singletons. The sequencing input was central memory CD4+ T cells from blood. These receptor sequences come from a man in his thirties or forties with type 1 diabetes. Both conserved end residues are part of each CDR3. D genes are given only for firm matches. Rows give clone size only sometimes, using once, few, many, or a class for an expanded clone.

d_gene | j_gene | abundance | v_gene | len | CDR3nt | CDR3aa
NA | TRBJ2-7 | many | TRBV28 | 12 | TGTGCCAGCAGTTTGCCAGACAGTGGGCAGTACTTC | CASSLPDSGQYF
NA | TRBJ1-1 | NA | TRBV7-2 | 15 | TGTGCCAGCAGCCCCTGGGGAGGGGCAGACACTGAAGCTTTCTTT | CASSPWGGADTEAFF
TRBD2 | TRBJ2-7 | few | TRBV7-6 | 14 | TGTGCCAGCAGCTTAGTTGACGGGAGGGACGAGCAGTACTTC | CASSLVDGRDEQYF
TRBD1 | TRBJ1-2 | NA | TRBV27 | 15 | TGTGCCAGCAGTTTACGGCCAGGGGGCGGCTATGGCTACACCTTC | CASSLRPGGGYGYTF
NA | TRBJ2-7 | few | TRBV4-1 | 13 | TGCGCCAGCAGCCAAAAGACAGGAGGCGAGCAGTACTTC | CASSQKTGGEQYF
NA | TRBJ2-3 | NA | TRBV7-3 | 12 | TGTGCCAGCAGCCGACGTACAGATACGCAGTATTTT | CASSRRTDTQYF
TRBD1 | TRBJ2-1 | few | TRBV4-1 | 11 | TGCGCCAGCAGCCAAGCGGGACAGGGATTCTTC | CASSQAGQGFF
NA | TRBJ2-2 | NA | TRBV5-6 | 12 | TGTGCCAGCAGCTCTACCACCGGGGAGCTGTTTTTT | CASSSTTGELFF
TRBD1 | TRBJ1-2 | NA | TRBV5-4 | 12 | TGTGCCAGCAGCCGAGACAGGGGCGACGCGTCCTTC | CASSRDRGDASF
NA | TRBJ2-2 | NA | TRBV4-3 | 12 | TGCGCCAGCAGCCACAACACCGGGGAGCTGTTTTTT | CASSHNTGELFF
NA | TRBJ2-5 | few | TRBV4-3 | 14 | TGCGCCAGCAGCCAATTTTCTATTCAAGAGACCCAGTACTTC | CASSQFSIQETQYF
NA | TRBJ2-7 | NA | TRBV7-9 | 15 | TGTGCCAGCAGCTTAGCTCAGGGAAGGGCCTACGAGCAGTACTTC | CASSLAQGRAYEQYF
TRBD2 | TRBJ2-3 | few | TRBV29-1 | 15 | TGCAGCGGTGGGGGGGGGAGCGGTCGCACAGATACGCAGTATTTT | CSGGGGSGRTDTQYF
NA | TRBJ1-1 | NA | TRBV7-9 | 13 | TGTGCCAGCAGCGCCACGTTTGGCACTGAAGCTTTCTTT | CASSATFGTEAFF
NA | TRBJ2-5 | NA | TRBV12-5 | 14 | TGTGCTAGTGGTTTGGCGACAGAACAAGAGACCCAGTACTTC | CASGLATEQETQYF
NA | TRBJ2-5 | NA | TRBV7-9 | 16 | TGTGCCAGCAGCTTATACTCCGGGACTGCACAAGAGACCCAGTACTTC | CASSLYSGTAQETQYF